The clone carrying this TCR beta chain was picked up a small number of times. The antigen is undetermined. Expressed TCRB transcripts were sequenced after all isolated RNA was converted to cDNA. Regulatory, naive and central memory T cell samples averaged around 3.6 million reads. Sequenced by immunoSEQ multiplex PCR; TCRdb stores in-frame clones only, minus some. Counted here are fewer than 150,000 clones, less than 9% occurring once; the ten biggest clones make up approximately 1.5%. The sample comes from a study of beta chain features in type 1 diabetes. Study-wide points: More deletions and fewer insertions at VDJ junctions were found in patients with type 1 diabetes. Healthy donors had naive, central memory and Treg TCRB repertoires that appeared less similar than those seen among patients.

Only one heparinised blood draw was taken per donor, and its volume averaged about 120 mL. The specimen sequenced was central memory CD4+ T cells from blood. The sequence was obtained from a woman aged 30 to 39 in good health.

In DNA, the CDR3 is TGTGCCAGCAGTTTGTTGACAGGGACCTTCACAGATACGCAGTATTTT. Translating gives CASSLLTGTFTDTQYF. The chain combines TRBV28 with TRBJ2-3; 7 nucleotides match TRBD1. CDR3 length: 16 residues. J lost 2 bases, V lost 3 bases, and 8 bases had no gene match. The V gene's germline CDR1 is MDHEN and CDR2 SYDVKM.